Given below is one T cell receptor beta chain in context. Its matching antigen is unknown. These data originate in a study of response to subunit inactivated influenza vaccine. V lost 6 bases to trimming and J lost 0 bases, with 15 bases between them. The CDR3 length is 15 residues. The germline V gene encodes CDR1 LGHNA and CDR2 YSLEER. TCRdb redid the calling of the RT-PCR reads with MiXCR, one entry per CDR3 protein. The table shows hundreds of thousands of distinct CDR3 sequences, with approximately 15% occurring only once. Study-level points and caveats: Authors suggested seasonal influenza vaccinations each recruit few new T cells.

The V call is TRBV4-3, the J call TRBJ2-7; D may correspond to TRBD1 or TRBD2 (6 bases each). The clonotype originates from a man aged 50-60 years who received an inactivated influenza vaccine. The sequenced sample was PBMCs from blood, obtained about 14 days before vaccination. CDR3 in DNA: TGCGCCAGCAGTCCGACCGGGGGCGTCTCCTACGAGCAGTACTTC. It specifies CASSPTGGVSYEQYF.